This T cell receptor beta chain appears in the sequencing data of a study of technical replicates of blood from a handful of donors. Measured with immunoSEQ multiplex PCR; TCRdb has only the in-frame clones, and not every one. This table holds some 77,000 clones, 96% found once. The V end lost 3 bases, the J end lost 3 bases, and 18 bases lay between the germline ends. CDR1 and CDR2 (germline): SGDLS, YYNGEE. The CDR3 is 16 residues long. The source is a human donor in good health. The rearrangement links TRBV9 to TRBJ1-1; tentatively, D is TRBD1 (6 bases). Sequenced input: T cells isolated from PBMCs. The CDR3 sequence: CASSERGGDFDTEAFF. The CDR3 nucleotides read TGTGCCAGCAGCGAGAGGGGGGGGGATTTTGACACTGAAGCTTTCTTT.